One and the same sample provided the 13 T cell receptor beta chains below, sequenced in a study of T cell responses to AZD1222 COVID-19 vaccine. Profiling relied on immunoSEQ multiplex PCR, and the TCRdb table lists in-frame clones only, not all of them. The data hold roughly 150,000 clones, with approximately 94% observed a single time. The starting material was peripheral blood, obtained on day 0 of AZD1222 vaccination. All receptors come from an adult in good health.

The chain employs TRBV7-9 and TRBJ2-7, with D possibly TRBD2 on 5 matching bases. Germline V gene lookup returns CDR1 SEHNR and CDR2 FQNEAQ (reference sequence). The V end lost 5 bases, the J end lost 1 base, and 12 bases lay between the germline ends. This CDR3 spans 14 amino acids. The DNA for the CDR3 is TGTGCCAGCAGCGATTCAACGGGATCCTACGAGCAGTACTTC. This codes for CASSDSTGSYEQYF.

The chain joins TRBV5-4 to TRBJ2-7, with a possible D match to TRBD1 (6 bases). This CDR3 is built from 13 residues. V gave up 3 bases and J gave up 4 bases, with 11 bases separating them. Per the germline V gene, CDR1 is SGHNT and CDR2 is YYREEE (reference sequence). The CDR3 loop is CASSYTDRYEQYF. The CDR3 region has the DNA TGTGCCAGCAGCTATACGGACAGATACGAGCAGTACTTC.

This chain links TRBV7-9 with TRBJ1-2; D gene ambiguous. The V and J ends lost 1 base and 5 bases respectively, with 14 bases between them. This CDR3 region has 15 residues. Looked up from germline, CDR1 is SEHNR and CDR2 is FQNEAQ (reference sequence). Here the CDR3 reads CASSLVLGPEYGYTF. The CDR3 DNA reads as TGTGCCAGCAGCTTAGTTCTAGGGCCAGAGTATGGCTACACCTTC.

The chain combines TRBV5-4 with TRBJ1-3; D unclear. V dropped 4 bases and J dropped 0 bases, with 8 bases sitting between them. CDR1 and CDR2 from the germline V gene are SGHNT and YYREEE (reference sequence). This CDR3 is built from 14 residues. CDR3 coding DNA: TGTGCCAGCAGCCCGACTGACTCTGGAAACACCATATATTTT. It yields the protein CASSPTDSGNTIYF. Full variable domain (rest looked up from reference TRBV5-4 and TRBJ1-3): ETGVTQSPTHLIKTRGQQVTLRCSSQSGHNTVSWYQQALGQGPQFIFQYYREEENGRGNFPPRFSGLQFPNYSSELNVNALELDDSALYLCASSPTDSGNTIYFGEGSWLTVV.

Here the CDR3 DNA reads TGTGCCAGCAGGGGCGATGGACAGCCCACCAATGGCTACACCTTC. It encodes CASRGDGQPTNGYTF. The V gene is TRBV27, the J gene TRBJ1-2; D is possibly TRBD1 (6 bases). Per germline, CDR1 MNHEY and CDR2 SMNVEV (reference sequence). The V gene lost 6 bases and the J gene lost 6 bases, with 20 bases spanning the gap. The CDR3 is 15 residues long.

The chain is built from TRBV30 and TRBJ1-4; no clear D gene. V gave up 3 bases and J gave up 5 bases, with 13 bases separating them. Germline CDR1 and CDR2: GTSNPN and SVGIG (reference sequence). There are 14 residues in the CDR3. CDR3 nucleotide sequence: TGTGCCTGGAGGTACACCGGACGGAATGAAAAACTGTTTTTT. It is translated as CAWRYTGRNEKLFF.

This clone has just one count. V is TRBV9 and J is TRBJ1-6; the D gene is possibly TRBD1 (5 bases). This CDR3 is built from 17 residues. Germline CDR1 is SGDLS and CDR2 is YYNGEE. The V end was cut by 0 bases, the J end by 2 bases, with 12 bases between. The CDR3 coding sequence is TGTGCCAGCAGCGTAGGGCCCCAGGGAACCTATAATTCACCCCTCCACTTT. This encodes CASSVGPQGTYNSPLHF. The entire variable domain, with the rest obtained from reference TRBV9 and TRBJ1-6, is as follows: DSGVTQTPKHLITATGQRVTLRCSPRSGDLSVYWYQQSLDQGLQFLIQYYNGEERAKGNILERFSAQQFPDLHSELNLSSLELGDSALYFCASSVGPQGTYNSPLHFGNGTRLTVT.

The chain carries TRBV10-2 and TRBJ2-7; possibly TRBD1 for D (7 bases). CDR1 is WSHSY and CDR2 is SAAADI in the germline V gene. The CDR3 totals 14 residues. V was trimmed by 7 bases and J by 4 bases, leaving 17 bases between them. CDR3 sequence: CASTRGQGGYEQYF. CDR3 sequence (DNA): TGCGCCAGCACAAGGGGGCAGGGAGGATACGAGCAGTACTTC.

The genes are TRBV6-5 and TRBJ1-2, with a possible D match to TRBD1 (6 bases). V was shortened by 3 bases and J by 8 bases, with 16 bases between the two germline ends. Germline values: CDR1 MNHEY, CDR2 SVGAGI. The CDR3 has 14 amino acids. The CDR3 reads CASSYGQKTLGYTF. In DNA, the CDR3 is TGTGCCAGCAGTTATGGACAGAAGACCTTGGGCTACACCTTC.

In DNA form, the CDR3 reads TGTGCCAGTAGGGAGTACGGCACAGATACGCAGTATTTT. Protein sequence: CASREYGTDTQYF. The rearrangement links TRBV19 to TRBJ2-3; D remains unclear. This CDR3 is built from 13 residues. Germline V gene data show CDR1 as LNHDA and CDR2 as SQIVND (reference sequence). Trimming cost V 6 bases and J 1 base, with 8 bases left between them.

V usage is TRBV6-5 and J usage is TRBJ1-1; D possibly corresponds to TRBD1 (6 bases). V shed 5 bases and J shed 4 bases, with 11 bases lying between them. Per germline, CDR1 MNHEY and CDR2 SVGAGI. This CDR3 is 13 amino acids long. In DNA form, the CDR3 reads TGTGCCAGCAGTCCGACAGGTGGCACTGAAGCTTTCTTT. Its protein product is CASSPTGGTEAFF.

This clone was counted once. The rearrangement links TRBV30 to TRBJ2-7; 8 bases fit TRBD2. With 0 bases clipped from V and 6 bases from J, the junction kept 4 bases outside the gene matches. Germline V gene sequence: CDR1 GTSNPN, CDR2 SVGIG (reference sequence). This CDR3 is 13 amino acids long. The chain's CDR3 is CAWSVREVAEQYF. The CDR3 DNA follows: TGTGCCTGGAGTGTGCGGGAGGTCGCCGAGCAGTACTTC. The variable domain in full, with the rest retrieved from reference TRBV30 and TRBJ2-7, is SQTIHQWPATLVQPVGSPLSLECTVEGTSNPNLYWYRQAAGRGLQLLFYSVGIGQISSEVPQNLSASRPQDRQFILSSKKLLLSDSGFYLCAWSVREVAEQYFGPGTRLTVT.

The chain has TRBV4-2 and TRBJ2-1, with a tentative D call TRBD2 (6 bases). Trimming removed 2 bases from V and 15 bases from J, with 17 bases in between. From germline, CDR1 is LGHNA and CDR2 YNFKEQ. The CDR3 consists of 13 residues. CDR3 amino acids: CASSQPGVSILFF. Written as DNA, the CDR3 is TGTGCCAGCAGCCAACCGGGGGTTTCTATTTTGTTCTTC.